A selection of T cell receptor beta chains follows, all from one sample in a study of OX40 agonist ivuxolimab in advanced cancers. Some clones are missing from TCRdb's copy, which holds only in-frame ones; the method was immunoSEQ multiplex PCR. The table has about 41,000 clones, approximately 82% seen once. The input for sequencing was CD4+ or CD8+ T cells sorted from blood, taken in a trial of the OX40 agonist ivuxolimab. All receptors derive from an adult with an advanced solid tumor such as melanoma, head and neck, liver or kidney cancer. CDR3s include the opening cysteine and the closing phenylalanine or tryptophan. The order of the fields is V gene, J gene, D gene, clone size, CDR3 DNA, CDR3 protein. D genes are given only for firm matches. Some rows have no size entry. The others give once, few or many, or a class for an expanded clone.

v_call: TRBV5-1; j_call: TRBJ2-6; d_call: .; clone_size: .; cdr3_nt: TGCGCCAGCAGGGATATACCTGGGGCCAACGTCCTGACTTTC; cdr3_aa: CASRDIPGANVLTF
v_call: TRBV30; j_call: TRBJ2-1; d_call: TRBD1; clone_size: .; cdr3_nt: TGTGCCTGGAGTGAATGGGACAGGGACGTCGGTGAGCAGTTCTTC; cdr3_aa: CAWSEWDRDVGEQFF
v_call: TRBV18; j_call: TRBJ2-1; d_call: TRBD2; clone_size: few; cdr3_nt: TGTGCCAGCTCCGCTGTCGGTAGCGGGGGACCCAATGAGCAGTTCTTC; cdr3_aa: CASSAVGSGGPNEQFF
v_call: TRBV6-5; j_call: TRBJ1-1; d_call: .; clone_size: .; cdr3_nt: TGTGCCAGCAGTCGACGGACGATGAACACTGAAGCTTTCTTT; cdr3_aa: CASSRRTMNTEAFF
v_call: TRBV4-1; j_call: TRBJ2-2; d_call: TRBD2; clone_size: .; cdr3_nt: TGCGCCAGCAGCCAATCTGCGGGGGGAATCACCGGGGAGCTGTTTTTT; cdr3_aa: CASSQSAGGITGELFF
v_call: TRBV7-2; j_call: TRBJ2-5; d_call: .; clone_size: .; cdr3_nt: TGTGCCAGCAGCCCCCGCACGGGGGAAGAGACCCAGTACTTC; cdr3_aa: CASSPRTGEETQYF
v_call: TRBV11-2; j_call: TRBJ2-2; d_call: TRBD1; clone_size: large; cdr3_nt: TGTGCCAGCAGCCCACAAAGGGGGCGGACCGGGGAGCTGTTTTTT; cdr3_aa: CASSPQRGRTGELFF
v_call: TRBV27; j_call: TRBJ2-1; d_call: .; clone_size: few; cdr3_nt: TGTGCCAGCAGTCGTGAGGCCCCCCCCATGGAGCAGTTCTTC; cdr3_aa: CASSREAPPMEQFF
v_call: TRBV5-1; j_call: TRBJ1-6; d_call: .; clone_size: .; cdr3_nt: TGCGCCAGCAGGAAATCAGACAGCAATTCACCCCTCCACTTT; cdr3_aa: CASRKSDSNSPLHF
v_call: TRBV27; j_call: TRBJ2-1; d_call: TRBD2; clone_size: .; cdr3_nt: TGTGCCAGCAGCCCGGAGTGGCTAGCGGGAGAGAATGAGCAGTTCTTC; cdr3_aa: CASSPEWLAGENEQFF
v_call: TRBV7-8; j_call: TRBJ2-7; d_call: .; clone_size: .; cdr3_nt: TGTGCCAGCAGCGGAACGACTGCATCGGGCGAGCAGTACTTC; cdr3_aa: CASSGTTASGEQYF
v_call: TRBV7-3; j_call: TRBJ1-1; d_call: .; clone_size: .; cdr3_nt: TGTGCCAGCAGCTTAAGAGACAGGAACACTGAAGCTTTCTTT; cdr3_aa: CASSLRDRNTEAFF
v_call: TRBV25-1; j_call: TRBJ2-2; d_call: .; clone_size: .; cdr3_nt: TGTGCCAGCAGTGAACCCGGGGCGTACACCGGGGAGCTGTTTTTT; cdr3_aa: CASSEPGAYTGELFF
v_call: TRBV19; j_call: TRBJ1-1; d_call: TRBD1; clone_size: .; cdr3_nt: TGTGCCAGTAGAACAGGGGGCGCGGCGGGGACTGAAGCTTTCTTT; cdr3_aa: CASRTGGAAGTEAFF
v_call: TRBV9; j_call: TRBJ1-1; d_call: TRBD1; clone_size: .; cdr3_nt: TGTGCCAGCAGCGCGACAGGGACCGGAGTTGAAGCTTTCTTT; cdr3_aa: CASSATGTGVEAFF
v_call: TRBV5-4; j_call: TRBJ2-5; d_call: .; clone_size: .; cdr3_nt: TGTGCCAGCAGCTTAAGGGGCGAGGAACAGGATGGAGAGACCCAGTACTTC; cdr3_aa: CASSLRGEEQDGETQYF
v_call: TRBV2; j_call: TRBJ2-7; d_call: .; clone_size: .; cdr3_nt: TGTGCCAGCAGAACAGAGACGGGACGGAATTACTACGAGCAGTACTTC; cdr3_aa: CASRTETGRNYYEQYF
v_call: TRBV9; j_call: TRBJ2-2; d_call: .; clone_size: few; cdr3_nt: TGTGCCAGCAGCGTTAACACCGGGGAGCTGTTTTTT; cdr3_aa: CASSVNTGELFF
v_call: TRBV2; j_call: TRBJ2-3; d_call: TRBD2; clone_size: .; cdr3_nt: TGTGCCAGCAGTTTACTAGCGACCATGAGCGGAGATACGCAGTATTTT; cdr3_aa: CASSLLATMSGDTQYF
v_call: TRBV18; j_call: TRBJ2-5; d_call: .; clone_size: .; cdr3_nt: TGTGCCAGCTCACCAGAAGAGACCCAGTACTTC; cdr3_aa: CASSPEETQYF
v_call: TRBV7-3; j_call: TRBJ1-2; d_call: TRBD1; clone_size: .; cdr3_nt: TGTGCCAGCAGCACGGGACAGCTCTATGGCTACACCTTC; cdr3_aa: CASSTGQLYGYTF
v_call: TRBV19; j_call: TRBJ1-1; d_call: .; clone_size: once; cdr3_nt: TGTGCCAGGTGGGAGAAAGAAGCTTTCTTT; cdr3_aa: CARWEKEAFF
v_call: TRBV9; j_call: TRBJ2-3; d_call: TRBD2; clone_size: .; cdr3_nt: TGTGCCAGCAGCGTAGTGACTAGCGGGATAACAGATACGCAGTATTTT; cdr3_aa: CASSVVTSGITDTQYF
v_call: TRBV27; j_call: TRBJ1-4; d_call: TRBD1; clone_size: .; cdr3_nt: TGTGCCAGCAGTTTGGGACAGACTTTTAATGAAAAACTGTTTTTT; cdr3_aa: CASSLGQTFNEKLFF
v_call: TRBV6-6; j_call: TRBJ2-3; d_call: TRBD2; clone_size: .; cdr3_nt: TGTGCCAGCAGTCAACTAGCGGGGGGCCCAGATACGCAGTATTTT; cdr3_aa: CASSQLAGGPDTQYF
v_call: TRBV29-1; j_call: TRBJ2-7; d_call: .; clone_size: .; cdr3_nt: TGCAGCGTTGAAGAAGAGGGGGTGGGAAACGAGCAGTACTTC; cdr3_aa: CSVEEEGVGNEQYF
v_call: TRBV30; j_call: TRBJ2-5; d_call: .; clone_size: .; cdr3_nt: TGTGCCTCGAAGCAGGAGACCCAGTACTTC; cdr3_aa: CASKQETQYF
v_call: TRBV6-5; j_call: TRBJ1-1; d_call: .; clone_size: few; cdr3_nt: TGTGCCACTCTGTTGTGGGGCGAACCTGAAGCTTTCTTT; cdr3_aa: CATLLWGEPEAFF
v_call: TRBV5-1; j_call: TRBJ2-7; d_call: .; clone_size: .; cdr3_nt: TGCGCCAGCGCTGTAACGGAGGGAACCTACGAGCAGTACTTC; cdr3_aa: CASAVTEGTYEQYF
v_call: TRBV6-5; j_call: TRBJ2-1; d_call: .; clone_size: .; cdr3_nt: TGTGCCAGCAGTTATGCAGAGTACAATGAGCAGTTCTTC; cdr3_aa: CASSYAEYNEQFF
v_call: TRBV27; j_call: TRBJ2-1; d_call: TRBD2; clone_size: few; cdr3_nt: TGTGCCAGCAGTTTCTCGGTCGGGGGGAGAGGCAATGAGCAGTTCTTC; cdr3_aa: CASSFSVGGRGNEQFF
v_call: TRBV29-1; j_call: TRBJ2-7; d_call: .; clone_size: .; cdr3_nt: TGCAGCGGGGGCGGGGTTGACAAGCAGTACTTC; cdr3_aa: CSGGGVDKQYF
v_call: TRBV6-5; j_call: TRBJ2-1; d_call: .; clone_size: .; cdr3_nt: TGTGCCAGCAGTTACAGTGGCGGCTGGGAGCAGTTCTTC; cdr3_aa: CASSYSGGWEQFF
v_call: TRBV9; j_call: TRBJ2-3; d_call: TRBD1; clone_size: .; cdr3_nt: TGTGCCAGCAGCGGTGGGGCAGGGGGCTCGGCAGATACGCAGTATTTT; cdr3_aa: CASSGGAGGSADTQYF
v_call: TRBV11-2; j_call: TRBJ2-7; d_call: .; clone_size: .; cdr3_nt: TGTGCCAGCAGCTTAACGGCTGTGCGGTCCGCGGGCGAGCAGTACTTC; cdr3_aa: CASSLTAVRSAGEQYF
v_call: TRBV30; j_call: TRBJ2-5; d_call: TRBD2; clone_size: .; cdr3_nt: TGTGCCTGGAGCGGGCTAGCGGGAGTGAGGGAGACCCAGTACTTC; cdr3_aa: CAWSGLAGVRETQYF
v_call: TRBV19; j_call: TRBJ2-1; d_call: TRBD2; clone_size: .; cdr3_nt: TGTGCCAGTAGTATGTTAGCGGGGGGCACCTACAATGAGCAGTTCTTC; cdr3_aa: CASSMLAGGTYNEQFF
v_call: TRBV6-6; j_call: TRBJ2-3; d_call: .; clone_size: .; cdr3_nt: TGTGCCAGCAGCCGCACAACAGATACGCAGTATTTT; cdr3_aa: CASSRTTDTQYF
v_call: TRBV29-1; j_call: TRBJ2-7; d_call: .; clone_size: .; cdr3_nt: TGCAGCGTTGAAACACTCCAGCTAGGTGAGCAGTACTTC; cdr3_aa: CSVETLQLGEQYF
v_call: TRBV4-3; j_call: TRBJ1-1; d_call: .; clone_size: .; cdr3_nt: TGCGCCAGCAGCCAAGGGGGGCTCACTGAAGCTTTCTTT; cdr3_aa: CASSQGGLTEAFF
v_call: TRBV29-1; j_call: TRBJ2-3; d_call: TRBD2; clone_size: few; cdr3_nt: TGCAGCGCCCAGGTGGTTGGTAGCGGGAGTCATGCAGATACGCAGTATTTT; cdr3_aa: CSAQVVGSGSHADTQYF
v_call: TRBV13; j_call: TRBJ2-7; d_call: TRBD2; clone_size: .; cdr3_nt: TGTGCCAGCACCTGGTCTAGCGGGAGTGTGGGCGAGCAGTACTTC; cdr3_aa: CASTWSSGSVGEQYF
v_call: TRBV18; j_call: TRBJ2-7; d_call: .; clone_size: .; cdr3_nt: TGTGCCAGCTCACCTAACTACGAGCAGTACTTC; cdr3_aa: CASSPNYEQYF
v_call: TRBV7-2; j_call: TRBJ2-3; d_call: TRBD2; clone_size: .; cdr3_nt: TGTGCCAGCAGCTCCTTACTAGCGGGCCCCACAGATACGCAGTATTTT; cdr3_aa: CASSSLLAGPTDTQYF
v_call: TRBV4-3; j_call: TRBJ1-1; d_call: .; clone_size: few; cdr3_nt: TGCGCCAGCACCCCCTTAGGCGGCAGGGGAGGGTCGGGTGTTGAAGCTTTCTTT; cdr3_aa: CASTPLGGRGGSGVEAFF
v_call: TRBV7-6; j_call: TRBJ2-7; d_call: .; clone_size: .; cdr3_nt: TGTGCCAGCAGCTTAGTAGGGGAAACCCTCGTCCACGAGCAGTACTTC; cdr3_aa: CASSLVGETLVHEQYF
v_call: TRBV18; j_call: TRBJ2-7; d_call: .; clone_size: .; cdr3_nt: TGTGCCAGCTCACCAAGTAGAGGGATAAGCTCCTACGAGCAGTACTTC; cdr3_aa: CASSPSRGISSYEQYF
v_call: TRBV6-1; j_call: TRBJ2-4; d_call: TRBD2; clone_size: few; cdr3_nt: TGTGCCAGCAGTGTCACTAGCGATCAGTACTTC; cdr3_aa: CASSVTSDQYF
v_call: TRBV7-3; j_call: TRBJ1-1; d_call: TRBD1; clone_size: .; cdr3_nt: TGTGCCAGCAGCTTAGCGCTGGACAGGTCACGCGCTTTCTTT; cdr3_aa: CASSLALDRSRAFF
v_call: TRBV7-7; j_call: TRBJ1-1; d_call: .; clone_size: .; cdr3_nt: TGTGCTAGCAGCCCAGGATTGGGCACTGAAGCTTTCTTT; cdr3_aa: CASSPGLGTEAFF
v_call: TRBV19; j_call: TRBJ2-3; d_call: .; clone_size: .; cdr3_nt: TGTGCCAGTAGTATAGGGGCCAGTGGGGGCACAGATACGCAGTATTTT; cdr3_aa: CASSIGASGGTDTQYF
v_call: TRBV2; j_call: TRBJ1-6; d_call: .; clone_size: .; cdr3_nt: TGTGCCAGCAGTGACAGTGGGAATTCACCCCTCCACTTT; cdr3_aa: CASSDSGNSPLHF
v_call: TRBV7-8; j_call: TRBJ1-5; d_call: .; clone_size: .; cdr3_nt: TGTGCCAGCAGCTTAGGGCCTAATAGCAATCAGCCCCAGCATTTT; cdr3_aa: CASSLGPNSNQPQHF